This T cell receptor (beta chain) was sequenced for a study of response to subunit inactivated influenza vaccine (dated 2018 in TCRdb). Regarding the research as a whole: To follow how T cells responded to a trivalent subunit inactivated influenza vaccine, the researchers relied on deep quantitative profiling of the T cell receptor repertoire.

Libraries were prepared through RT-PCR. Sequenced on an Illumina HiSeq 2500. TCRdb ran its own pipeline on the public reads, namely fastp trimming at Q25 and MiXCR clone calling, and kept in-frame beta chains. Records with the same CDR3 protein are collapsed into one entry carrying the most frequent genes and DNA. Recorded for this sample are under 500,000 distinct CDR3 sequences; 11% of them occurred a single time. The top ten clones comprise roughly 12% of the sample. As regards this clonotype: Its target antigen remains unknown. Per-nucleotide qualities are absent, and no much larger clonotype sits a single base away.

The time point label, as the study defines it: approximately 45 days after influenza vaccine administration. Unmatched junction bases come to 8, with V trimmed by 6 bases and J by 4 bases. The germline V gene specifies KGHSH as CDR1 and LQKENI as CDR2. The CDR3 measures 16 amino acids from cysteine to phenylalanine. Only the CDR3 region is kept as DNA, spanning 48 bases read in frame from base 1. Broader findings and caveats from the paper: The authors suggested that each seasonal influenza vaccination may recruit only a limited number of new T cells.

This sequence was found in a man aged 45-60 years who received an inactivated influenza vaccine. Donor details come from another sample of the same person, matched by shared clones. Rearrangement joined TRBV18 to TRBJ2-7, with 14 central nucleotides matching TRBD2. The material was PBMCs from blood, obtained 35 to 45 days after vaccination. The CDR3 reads CASSRTGTSGSYEQYF. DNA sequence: TGTGCCAGCTCTCGTACCGGGACTAGCGGGAGTTACGAGCAGTACTTC.